The 26 T cell receptor beta chains below all came from one sample that was sequenced in a study of blood T cell repertoires in COVID-19. The data were produced by immunoSEQ multiplex PCR, yet TCRdb's version contains in-frame clones alone and is incomplete. Of 180,000 or so clones in the sample, approximately 80% were seen once. The sample consisted of PBMCs or T cells enriched from blood (not recorded which). The receptors were sampled from a man aged 55 to 69 who had been exposed to COVID-19.

V is TRBV28 and J is TRBJ1-2; D is possibly TRBD1 (5 bases). With 2 bases removed from V and 4 bases from J, the gap between germline ends came to 8 bases. This CDR3 has 13 amino acids. CDR1 and CDR2 from the germline V gene are MDHEN and SYDVKM. The CDR3: CASSLGRGYGYTF. The CDR3 DNA follows: TGTGCCAGCAGTTTAGGTAGGGGCTATGGCTACACCTTC.

The CDR3: CASSATNVLTF. CDR3 DNA: TGTGCCAGCAGTGCTACCAACGTCCTGACTTTC. This chain uses TRBV2 with TRBJ2-6, with no clear D. The CDR3 covers 11 residues. Trimming pared 4 bases from V and 8 bases from J, leaving 3 bases between. From germline, CDR1 is SNHLY and CDR2 FYNNEI.

This clone was detected once. This chain links TRBV3-1 (or the pseudogene TRBV3-2) with TRBJ2-1, with TRBD1 matching 8 bases. In germline, CDR1 is LGHDT, CDR2 YNNKEL (reference sequence). CDR3 length: 17 residues. Trimming cost V 2 bases and J 2 bases; bases outside gene matches: 8. The CDR3 loop is CASSQIPQGVAYNEQFF. CDR3 DNA: TGTGCCAGCAGCCAAATACCACAGGGGGTTGCCTACAATGAGCAGTTCTTC.

The chain has TRBV7-8 and TRBJ1-3; 7 bases are shared with TRBD1. The CDR3 consists of 16 residues. From germline, CDR1 is SGHVS and CDR2 FQNEAQ. After removal of 5 bases from V and 2 bases from J, the junction contained 9 bases not matched to a gene. The CDR3 DNA reads TGTGCCAGCAGCCCACAAGGGACAGTGACTGGAAACACCATATATTTT. Translated, it gives CASSPQGTVTGNTIYF. Based on the CDR3 plus reference TRBV7-8 and TRBJ1-3, the full variable domain is GAGVSQSPRYKVAKRGQDVALRCDPISGHVSLFWYQQALGQGPEFLTYFQNEAQLDKSGLPSDRFFAERPEGSVSTLKIQRTQQEDSAVYLCASSPQGTVTGNTIYFGEGSWLTVV.

The chain uses TRBV11-2 and TRBJ2-1; 13 bases are a match to TRBD2. Losses at the gene ends were 5 bases for V and 9 bases for J; bases not matched to a gene: 7. CDR3 length: 15 amino acids. Germline CDR1 SGHAT, CDR2 FQNNGV. The CDR3 DNA is TGTGCCAGCAGCATTGGACTAGCGGGAGTTCGTGAGCAGTTCTTC. As protein: CASSIGLAGVREQFF.

The chain combines TRBV2 with TRBJ2-7; 8 bases align to TRBD1. The junction had 7 bases not matched to a gene; V was cut back by 0 bases and J by 3 bases. The CDR3 loop spans 16 amino acids. CDR1 is SNHLY, CDR2 FYNNEI, per germline. DNA of the CDR3: TGTGCCAGCAGTGAAGCAAGGACAGGGCCTTACTACGAGCAGTACTTC. Protein product: CASSEARTGPYYEQYF.

The chain is built from TRBV6-5 and TRBJ2-5; TRBD2 matches 11 bases. Trimming at V came to 5 bases and at J to 4 bases, leaving 6 bases not matched to a gene. This CDR3 spans 15 amino acids. CDR1 is MNHEY and CDR2 is SVGAGI in the germline V gene. CDR3 protein: CASSRSGRALETQYF. CDR3 sequence (DNA): TGTGCCAGCAGTCGTAGCGGGAGGGCCTTAGAGACCCAGTACTTC.

This sequence joins TRBV29-1 and TRBJ2-7; weak D call: TRBD2 (6 bases). V gave up 8 bases and J gave up 0 bases, with 17 bases separating them. Germline values: CDR1 SQVTM, CDR2 ANQGSEA. The CDR3 runs 14 residues. For the CDR3, the DNA is TGCAGCACCGTTGGGGACGGGAGCTCCTACGAGCAGTACTTC. This translates into CSTVGDGSSYEQYF.

This chain connects TRBV4-1 to TRBJ1-3; D ambiguous. CDR1 MGHRA and CDR2 YSYEKL come from the germline V gene. This CDR3 is built from 16 residues. The V and J ends lost 1 base and 0 bases respectively, with 10 bases between them. This chain's CDR3 is CASSQVRGFSGNTIYF. CDR3 coding DNA: TGCGCCAGCAGCCAAGTACGCGGGTTCTCTGGAAACACCATATATTTT.

The chain has TRBV24-1 and TRBJ2-1; 9 nucleotides agree with TRBD2. The CDR3 loop spans 17 amino acids. Germline CDR1 and CDR2: KGHDR and SFDVKD. Germline trimming cut 4 bases from V and 4 bases from J; bases unmatched to any gene: 10. The CDR3 bases are TGTGCCACCAGTGACCCCGACGGACTAGCGCAATACAATGAGCAGTTCTTC. Protein sequence: CATSDPDGLAQYNEQFF.

The V call is TRBV19, the J call TRBJ1-1; 8 bases line up with TRBD1. CDR1 is LNHDA, CDR2 SQIVND, per germline (reference sequence). V lost 3 bases to trimming and J lost 1 base; unmatched junction nucleotides: 1. This CDR3 comprises 14 residues. The CDR3 DNA follows: TGTGCCAGTAGTATCACAGGGGGGAACACTGAAGCTTTCTTT. Its translation: CASSITGGNTEAFF.

This chain uses TRBV2 with TRBJ1-5, with D uncertain. The CDR3 covers 12 residues. Per germline, CDR1 SNHLY and CDR2 FYNNEI. With 2 bases removed from V and 8 bases from J, the gap between germline ends came to 7 bases. CDR3: CASSEPLEPQHF. DNA for the CDR3: TGTGCCAGCAGTGAACCCCTTGAGCCCCAGCATTTT.

This clone showed up just a few times. Other DNA sequences in this specimen translate into the identical CDR3. CDR3 bases: TGTGCCAGCAGCTTTGCGGGAAACTATGGCTACACCTTC. Translated, it gives CASSFAGNYGYTF. The V call is TRBV7-9, the J call TRBJ1-2; no clear D gene. The CDR3 covers 13 residues. Germline V gene data show CDR1 as SEHNR and CDR2 as FQNEAQ (reference sequence). Trimming removed 3 bases at V and 2 bases at J, with 7 bases between.

This clone was seen many times. The genes are TRBV25-1 and TRBJ1-6; D is undetermined. CDR1 is MGHDK and CDR2 is SYGVNS in the germline V gene. The V and J ends lost 7 bases and 10 bases respectively, with 11 bases between them. The CDR3 loop spans 12 amino acids. The CDR3 DNA reads TGTGCCAGCAAACGCCTATTGTCACCCCTCCACTTT. Protein: CASKRLLSPLHF.

This clone was observed a few times. The gene calls are TRBV4-1 and TRBJ1-2, with 7 bases fitting TRBD1. The germline V gene has CDR1 MGHRA and CDR2 YSYEKL. The CDR3 totals 14 residues. The J segment lost 6 bases and the V segment lost 1 base, leaving 5 bases of the junction unmatched. Here the CDR3 DNA reads TGCGCCAGCAGCCAAGCGACAGGGCGGGATGGCTACACCTTC. Protein: CASSQATGRDGYTF.

This sequence joins TRBV7-9 and TRBJ1-5; TRBD1 agrees at 10 bases. Looked up from germline, CDR1 is SEHNR and CDR2 is FQNEAQ (reference sequence). The CDR3 runs to 15 residues. The V segment lost 5 bases and the J segment 3 bases; nucleotides outside the gene matches: 4. The CDR3 reads CASSHGTGANQPQHF. The CDR3 DNA sequence: TGTGCCAGCAGCCATGGGACAGGGGCCAATCAGCCCCAGCATTTT. The whole variable domain, filled in from reference TRBV7-9 and TRBJ1-5, reads DTGVSQNPRHKITKRGQNVTFRCDPISEHNRLYWYRQTLGQGPEFLTYFQNEAQLEKSRLLSDRFSAERPKGSFSTLEIQRTEQGDSAMYLCASSHGTGANQPQHFGDGTRLSIL.

This sequence joins TRBV29-1 and TRBJ1-2; D possibly corresponds to TRBD1 (6 bases). This CDR3 comprises 13 residues. Trimming stripped 7 bases from V and 8 bases from J, with 20 bases between. From germline, CDR1 is SQVTM and CDR2 ANQGSEA. The CDR3 here is CSAPEQGPRGYTF. In DNA, the CDR3 is TGCAGCGCCCCGGAGCAGGGGCCCAGGGGCTACACCTTC.

The rearrangement joins TRBV15 to TRBJ1-3; D gene unclear. Germline V lookup: CDR1 LNHNV, CDR2 YYDKDF (reference sequence). V shed 0 bases and J shed 1 base, with 7 bases lying between them. The CDR3 runs to 15 residues. DNA of the CDR3: TGTGCCACCAGCAGAGACGGGGTGTCTGGAAACACCATATATTTT. As protein: CATSRDGVSGNTIYF.

J is TRBJ2-7 and V is TRBV5-1; the match to TRBD1 covers 9 bases. CDR1 is SGHRS, CDR2 YFSETQ, per germline. J lost 4 bases, V lost 4 bases, and 6 bases had no gene match. This CDR3 region has 14 residues. CDR3 amino acids: CASSAGQGIYEQYF. In nucleotides, the CDR3 is TGCGCCAGCAGCGCCGGACAGGGGATATACGAGCAGTACTTC.

The CDR3 nucleotides are TGCGCCAGCAGCTTGAGTGCCGGGTTTACCGGGGAGCTGTTTTTT. Residues: CASSLSAGFTGELFF. The V call is TRBV5-1, the J call TRBJ2-2; the D is unclear. Germline V gene lookup returns CDR1 SGHRS and CDR2 YFSETQ. Trimming removed 1 base at V and 5 bases at J, with 12 bases between. This CDR3 is 15 amino acids long.

This rearrangement joins TRBV28 to TRBJ1-2; 7 bases are shared with TRBD1. J was trimmed by 4 bases and V by 3 bases; bases with no gene match: 11. This CDR3 has 16 residues. From germline, CDR1 is MDHEN and CDR2 SYDVKM. CDR3 nucleotide sequence: TGTGCCAGCAGTTTGATAAGGACAGGCGGTAGCTATGGCTACACCTTC. It codes for CASSLIRTGGSYGYTF.

The CDR3 sequence is CASSLTGGNTIYF. The CDR3 nucleotides are TGTGCCAGCAGCTTAACCGGGGGAAACACCATATATTTT. The chain uses TRBV13 and TRBJ1-3; no reliable D call. Trimming cost V 2 bases and J 4 bases, with 6 bases left between them. Germline CDR1 is PRHDT and CDR2 is FYEKMQ (reference sequence). There are 13 residues in the CDR3.

DNA of the CDR3: TGCGCCAGCAGTGGGGAACTGACAGGGCTCTCCTACAATGAGCAGTTCTTC. It yields the protein CASSGELTGLSYNEQFF. V and J are TRBV10-2 and TRBJ2-1; 7 bases match TRBD1. After removal of 4 bases from V and 0 bases from J, the junction contained 9 bases not matched to a gene. Per germline, CDR1 WSHSY and CDR2 SAAADI. This CDR3 is 17 amino acids long.

The rearrangement uses TRBV24-1 and TRBJ2-2; TRBD1 matches 8 bases. V trimming: 2 bases; J trimming: 4 bases; junction bases outside the gene matches: 5. CDR3 length equals 16 residues. Germline V lookup: CDR1 KGHDR, CDR2 SFDVKD. This CDR3 is CATSDWTGLVTGELFF. CDR3 coding DNA: TGTGCCACCAGTGATTGGACAGGGTTGGTCACCGGGGAGCTGTTTTTT.

The chain uses TRBV7-2 and TRBJ2-3, with 9 bases that match TRBD1. Germline lookup yields CDR1 SGHTA and CDR2 FQGNSA. The CDR3 runs to 15 residues. Unmatched junction bases numbered 7, after V lost 5 bases and J lost 4 bases. For the CDR3, the DNA is TGTGCCAGCAGCGTGGGGACAGGGCTCCCAGATACGCAGTATTTT. It yields the protein CASSVGTGLPDTQYF.

This clone was observed a handful of times. The CDR3 sequence is CASSRGTQGLMNTEAFF. The CDR3, as DNA: TGTGCCAGCAGTCGCGGGACTCAAGGACTCATGAACACTGAAGCTTTCTTT. The V call is TRBV6-6, the J call TRBJ1-1; D possibly corresponds to TRBD1 (5 bases). With 5 bases removed from V and 0 bases from J, the gap between germline ends came to 19 bases. This CDR3 is 17 amino acids long. Germline V gene sequence: CDR1 MNHNY, CDR2 SVGAGI (reference sequence).